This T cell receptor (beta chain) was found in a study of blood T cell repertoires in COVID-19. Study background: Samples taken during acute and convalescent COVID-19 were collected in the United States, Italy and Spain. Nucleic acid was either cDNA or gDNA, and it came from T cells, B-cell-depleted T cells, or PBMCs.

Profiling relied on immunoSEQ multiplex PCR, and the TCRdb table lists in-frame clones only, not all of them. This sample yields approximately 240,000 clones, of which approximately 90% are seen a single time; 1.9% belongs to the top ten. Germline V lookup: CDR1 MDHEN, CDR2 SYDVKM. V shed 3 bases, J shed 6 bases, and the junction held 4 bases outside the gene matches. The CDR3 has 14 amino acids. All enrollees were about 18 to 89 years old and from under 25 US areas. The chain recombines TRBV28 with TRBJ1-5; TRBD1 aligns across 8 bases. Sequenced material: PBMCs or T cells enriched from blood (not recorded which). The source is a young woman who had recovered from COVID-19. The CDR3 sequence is CASSLDRVIQPQHF. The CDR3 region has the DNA TGTGCCAGCAGTTTGGACAGGGTAATTCAGCCCCAGCATTTT.